This TCR beta chain emerged from a study of shared T cell receptors in the human thymus. Assay: immunoSEQ multiplex PCR; the TCRdb copy retains only in-frame clones and omits some. The sample comprises more than 550,000 clones, 75% to 90% of which are singletons, and roughly 0.01% rests with the top ten. The V end lost 2 bases, the J end lost 7 bases, and 17 bases lay between the germline ends. This CDR3 region has 15 residues. Germline V lookup: CDR1 SGHTA, CDR2 FQGNSA. In addition, the sample was reused for a study of human thymus T cells. That source reports: Obtained as resections during corrective heart surgery, the thymus tissue was then studied. Among thymic and blood repertoires, usage of V and J genes appeared biased. A high degree of thymic repertoire overlap among unrelated individuals was reported in related research.

Sequenced: thymocytes. The receptor was derived from a girl in the first two years of life with a congenital heart defect. The chain couples TRBV7-2 to TRBJ1-1; a possible D gene is TRBD1 (5 bases). CDR3 in DNA: TGTGCCAGCAGCTTAATTGCGGGCAGGGAGGATGAAGCTTTCTTT. It is translated as CASSLIAGREDEAFF. Full variable domain (remainder filled in from reference TRBV7-2 and TRBJ1-1): GAGVSQSPSNKVTEKGKDVELRCDPISGHTALYWYRQSLGQGLEFLIYFQGNSAPDKSGLPSDRFSAERTGGSVSTLTIQRTQQEDSAVYLCASSLIAGREDEAFFGQGTRLTVV.